What follows are 18 T cell receptor beta chains derived from one specimen sequenced in a study of tumor-infiltrating lymphocytes in primary liver carcinoma. The blood RNA (from unsorted whole blood) was obtained, and germline DNA was also extracted. TCR beta cDNA was reverse-transcribed from about 500 ng of total RNA. The reaction used a constant-region primer and ProtoScript II reverse transcriptase. Amplification in three nested multiplex PCR rounds with slightly modified ARM-PCR gave rise to TCR beta libraries. A C-beta reverse primer and TRBV1-TRBV30 forward primers served in each of the first two PCR rounds, at 9 to 10 cycles apiece. TCRdb re-analysed the multiplex PCR reads in MiXCR, keeping a single row per CDR3 protein. This table has 250,000 to 400,000 distinct CDR3 sequences, 55% to 65% appearing once. Sequencing used peripheral blood. All receptors derive from a man aged 40-55 years with primary liver carcinoma and hepatitis B virus infection.

As for this clonotype: Since the CDR3 does not end with the conserved phenylalanine or tryptophan, this likely comes from a read error. The DNA is omitted, as the CDR3 cannot be located on it reliably, and the CDR3 follows TCRdb's listing. The chain employs TRBV28 and TRBJ2-7; the D call in the table, TRBD1, was not verified against the DNA. Both ends counted, the CDR3 spans 15 residues. Germline V lookup: CDR1 MDHEN, CDR2 SYDVKM. The CDR3 spells CASTNTGVQLYNKYS.

This chain joins TRBV11-2 and TRBJ1-4; D unclear. Trimming took 7 bases from V and 0 from J, leaving 9 bases between them. Germline CDR1 is SGHAT and CDR2 is FQNNGV. The CDR3 length is 14 residues. The CDR3 DNA reads TGTGCCAGCAACCCGGGCTCAACTAATGAAAAACTGTTTTTT. It translates to CASNPGSTNEKLFF.

Of note for this clonotype: Germline and junction disagree at one end, which may indicate a read error. The rearrangement joins TRBV11-3 to TRBJ2-1, with no clear D. This CDR3 has 14 amino acids. The germline gives CDR1 SGHNT, CDR2 YENEEA. CDR3: CTSSSGPIGNEQFF. CDR3 nucleotide sequence: TGTACCAGCTCCTCCGGCCCGATAGGGAATGAGCAGTTCTTC. Using reference TRBV11-3 and TRBJ2-1 for the parts outside the CDR3, the full variable domain is EAGVVQSPRYKIIEKKQPVAFWCNPISGHNTLYWYLQNLGQGPELLIRYENEEAVDDSQLPKDRFSAERLKGVDSTLKIQPAELGDSAVYLCTSSSGPIGNEQFFGPGTRLTVL.

The table lists this clonotype with a few counts. One junction end does not reproduce the germline sequence, and a read error may be involved. V usage is TRBV11-2 and J usage is TRBJ2-1; 7 nucleotides match TRBD2. There are 15 residues in the CDR3. CDR1 and CDR2 (germline): SGHAT, FQNNGV. The CDR3: CASSSERGSYNEHFF. The CDR3, as DNA: TGTGCCAGCAGCTCAGAGCGGGGCTCCTACAATGAGCACTTCTTC.

This clonotype was seen at least ten times. This chain joins TRBV5-4 and TRBJ1-2; D remains ambiguous. V was pared by 2 bases and J by 8 bases, with 10 bases between. The CDR3 extends over 12 amino acids. Germline CDR1 SGHNT, CDR2 YYREEE (reference sequence). The CDR3 bases are TGTGCCAGCAGCTTTCCCTTCAGGGGCTACACCTTC. This translates into CASSFPFRGYTF.

Of note for this clonotype: An end of the junction does not agree with germline; a read error may underlie this. In DNA form, the CDR3 reads TGCAGCGTCAAAGGGCCCAGCTACGAGCAATACTTC. This codes for CSVKGPSYEQYF. The chain joins TRBV29-1 to TRBJ2-7, with unresolved D. CDR3 length: 12 residues. Germline CDR1 SQVTM, CDR2 ANQGSEA.

V is TRBV5-4 and J is TRBJ2-4; weak D call: TRBD2 (5 bases). This CDR3 contains 13 residues. Trimming took off 2 bases at V and 6 bases at J, with 9 bases between the two ends. Germline V gives CDR1 SGHNT, CDR2 YYREEE (reference sequence). DNA for the CDR3: TGTGCCAGCAGCTTCGAGAGGGCAAACATTCAGTACTTC. Protein sequence: CASSFERANIQYF. The variable domain in full, completed from reference TRBV5-4 and TRBJ2-4, reads ETGVTQSPTHLIKTRGQQVTLRCSSQSGHNTVSWYQQALGQGPQFIFQYYREEENGRGNFPPRFSGLQFPNYSSELNVNALELDDSALYLCASSFERANIQYFGAGTRLSVL.

About this clonotype itself: One junction end does not reproduce the germline sequence, and a read error may be involved. The rearrangement links TRBV4-2 to TRBJ2-3; no clear D. CDR1 LGHNA and CDR2 YNFKEQ come from the germline V gene. CDR3 length: 16 amino acids. The CDR3 spells CASSQPLTYYTDTQYF. In DNA form, the CDR3 reads TGCGCCAGCAGCCAACCGCTGACATATTACACAGATACGCAATATTTT.

This clonotype has more than one count but fewer than ten. The gene calls are TRBV30 and TRBJ1-1; 9 bases are shared with TRBD1. CDR3 size: 14 residues. Germline CDR1 GTSNPN, CDR2 SVGIG (reference sequence). Trimming cost V 1 base and J 5 bases; bases outside gene matches: 5. DNA for the CDR3: TGTGCCTGGAGTGCCGGGACAGGGAGGACTGAAGCTTTCTTT. Its translation: CAWSAGTGRTEAFF. The variable domain in full, completed from reference TRBV30 and TRBJ1-1, reads SQTIHQWPATLVQPVGSPLSLECTVEGTSNPNLYWYRQAAGRGLQLLFYSVGIGQISSEVPQNLSASRPQDRQFILSSKKLLLSDSGFYLCAWSAGTGRTEAFFGQGTRLTVV.

The chain is built from TRBV4-2 and TRBJ2-2; 7 nucleotides agree with TRBD2. Germline V gene sequence: CDR1 LGHNA, CDR2 YNFKEQ. Trimming took 4 bases from V and 3 from J; bases not matched to a gene: 11. The CDR3 spans 17 residues. The CDR3: CASSPGPSGIDTGELFF. DNA for the CDR3: TGTGCCAGCAGCCCCGGGCCTAGCGGTATCGACACCGGGGAGCTGTTTTTT.

In its sample, this clonotype was seen a few times. The V call is TRBV12-5, the J call TRBJ2-7; D ambiguous. The V gene's germline CDR1 is LGHNT and CDR2 FRNRAP. V lost 7 bases and J lost 0, with 7 bases in between. This CDR3 spans 12 amino acids. The CDR3, as DNA: TGTGCTAGTGCCTCGGACTCCTACGAGCAGTACTTC. Translation: CASASDSYEQYF.

Worth noting for this clonotype: A much larger clone is a single base away; this may be a read error. V usage is TRBV14 and J usage is TRBJ2-7; 7 bases are a match to TRBD1. The CDR3 extends over 15 amino acids. Germline V gene lookup returns CDR1 SGHDN and CDR2 FVKESK. CDR3 nucleotide sequence: TGTGCCAGCAGCCCCGACAGGGTATCGGCCTACGATCAGTACTTC. It encodes CASSPDRVSAYDQYF.

This clonotype appeared once. A much larger clone sits a single nucleotide away, making a read error possible. The chain has TRBV12-3 or TRBV12-4 and TRBJ1-6; no reliable D call. The CDR3 contains 14 residues. Trimming pared 3 bases from V and 4 bases from J, leaving 7 bases between. The CDR3 loop reads CASSFNRYNSPLHF. DNA for the CDR3: TGTGCCAGCAGTTTTAATCGGTATAATTCACCCCTCCACTTT.

In DNA form, the CDR3 reads TGTGCCAGCAGTGGGGGCGCCACCCGCCACGAGCAGTACTTC. The encoded protein is CASSGGATRHEQYF. This chain uses TRBV28 with TRBJ2-7; TRBD1 might be the D (6 bases). Germline CDR1 reads MDHEN; CDR2 reads SYDVKM. The CDR3 extends over 14 amino acids. The germline V and J ends were trimmed by 5 bases and 5 bases, with 16 bases remaining between them.

Worth noting for this clonotype: One end of the junction does not line up with germline, which may come from a read error. The genes are TRBV7-9 and TRBJ1-6; tentative D call: TRBD1 (5 bases). The CDR3 length is 18 residues. Germline V gene sequence: CDR1 SEHNR, CDR2 FQNEAQ (reference sequence). The CDR3 DNA reads as TGTGCCAGCAGCCGCACGGATAACCCCGGGACGGCGAATTCACCCTTCCACTTT. Translating it yields CASSRTDNPGTANSPFHF.

Remarks on this clonotype: A much larger clone sits a single nucleotide away, making a read error possible. The chain employs TRBV4-3 and TRBJ2-2; no firm D call. CDR1 and CDR2 (germline): LGHNA, YSLEER. V was pared by 8 bases and J by 5 bases, with 12 bases between. The CDR3 loop spans 13 amino acids. CDR3: CASGLVTTGELFF. CDR3 nucleotide sequence: TGCGCCAGCGGCCTGGTTACAACCGGGGAGCTGTTTTTT.

With respect to this clonotype: A clone one base away is much larger, so this may be a read error. The chain combines TRBV5-1 with TRBJ2-7; TRBD2 is a possible D gene (6 bases). The V gene's germline CDR1 is SGHRS and CDR2 YFSETQ. The CDR3 runs 14 residues. CDR3: CAGSLVWEAYEQYF. The CDR3 DNA sequence: TGCGCCGGCAGCTTGGTTTGGGAGGCCTACGAGCAGTACTTC.

This clonotype was counted many times. This chain uses TRBV29-1 with TRBJ1-2; D unclear. Trimming took 4 bases from V and 4 from J, leaving 16 bases between them. This CDR3 region has 14 residues. CDR1 is SQVTM, CDR2 ANQGSEA, per germline. CDR3 protein: CSVAWTAEGYGYTF. Written as DNA, the CDR3 is TGCAGCGTTGCCTGGACCGCCGAGGGCTATGGCTACACCTTC.